This T cell receptor (beta chain) originates from a study of cytotoxic CD8 clonotypes in ibrutinib-treated CLL. About the research overall: Responses: some 24 partial, 2 complete; after median roughly 5.5 years, roughly 15 stayed remitted, roughly 12 progressed.

The CDR3 totals 13 residues. Per the germline V gene, CDR1 is SGHRS and CDR2 is YFSETQ. Between the trimmed V and J ends, which lost 5 bases and 2 bases, there was a span of 9 bases. This clone was detected once. Antigen: not known. General observations from the study: Measured clonality at baseline was greater than in age-matched healthy donors and tracked with circulating CD8+ T-cell counts.

The table came from immunoSEQ multiplex PCR; TCRdb's copy has only in-frame clones and leaves some out. The sample carries about 200,000 clones, just over 70% recorded once. V usage is TRBV5-1 and J usage is TRBJ2-3, with D possibly being TRBD2 (5 bases). The sequence was obtained from a human donor with chronic lymphocytic leukemia. The sequencing used PBMCs, collected after 12 months of ibrutinib treatment. The CDR3 nucleotides are TGCGCCAGCAGGGGAGCGACCACAGATACGCAGTATTTT. Its translation: CASRGATTDTQYF.